Shown below are 23 T cell receptor beta chains from a single sample sequenced in a study of blood T cell repertoires in COVID-19. The method was immunoSEQ multiplex PCR; TCRdb's version includes in-frame clones alone and lacks a portion of them. The sample holds roughly 300,000 clones, about 90% seen once. Sequencing was done on a sample of peripheral blood. The receptors were gathered from a woman aged 25 to 39 with COVID-19, enrolled during active disease.

This chain uses TRBV5-5 with TRBJ2-7; D remains unclear. CDR1 is SGHKS, CDR2 YYEKEE, per germline (reference sequence). Trimming pared 0 bases from V and 0 bases from J, leaving 7 bases between. The CDR3 extends over 14 amino acids. The CDR3 sequence is CASSLGYSSYEQYF. The CDR3 bases are TGTGCCAGCAGCTTGGGTTACAGCTCCTACGAGCAGTACTTC.

The V call is TRBV7-9, the J call TRBJ2-2; 7 bases fit TRBD1. This CDR3 has 12 residues. In germline, CDR1 is SEHNR, CDR2 FQNEAQ (reference sequence). The V segment lost 9 bases and the J segment 4 bases; nucleotides outside the gene matches: 2. The CDR3 DNA reads TGTGCCAGAGACAGGGCCACCGGGGAGCTGTTTTTT. This codes for CARDRATGELFF.

The chain is built from TRBV13 and TRBJ2-3, with TRBD1 matching 9 bases. The length of the CDR3 is 15 residues. V was pared by 5 bases and J by 4 bases, with 7 bases of the junction left unmatched. Germline V gene sequence: CDR1 PRHDT, CDR2 FYEKMQ (reference sequence). The CDR3 region is CASSPPDRGADTQYF. In DNA form, the CDR3 reads TGTGCCAGCAGCCCCCCGGACAGGGGAGCAGATACGCAGTATTTT.

In this sample, this clone turned up once. This chain uses TRBV18 with TRBJ1-2; D not certain. V was pared by 0 bases and J by 4 bases, with 9 bases between. The CDR3 has 14 amino acids. Germline CDR1 reads KGHSH; CDR2 reads LQKENI. The CDR3 DNA reads as TGTGCCAGCTCACCACCGGGCAGCTTCTATGGCTACACCTTC. Its translation: CASSPPGSFYGYTF.

This chain uses TRBV19 with TRBJ2-1; D is possibly TRBD2 (6 bases). CDR3 length equals 15 residues. V lost 6 bases, J lost 7 bases, and 19 bases lay in between. Germline CDR1 is LNHDA and CDR2 is SQIVND (reference sequence). The CDR3 nucleotides read TGTGCCAGTAGCAATTTTGGGGCGGGGTGGAATGAGCAGTTCTTC. Translation: CASSNFGAGWNEQFF.

In this sample, this clone turned up once. V is TRBV7-2 and J is TRBJ2-3; D uncertain. The V gene lost 1 base and the J gene lost 6 bases, with 8 bases spanning the gap. Germline loops: CDR1 SGHTA, CDR2 FQGNSA. There are 13 residues in the CDR3. CDR3 in amino acids: CASSLDFWDTQYF. The DNA of the CDR3 is TGTGCCAGCAGCTTAGACTTCTGGGATACGCAGTATTTT.

J is TRBJ2-3 and V is TRBV4-1; the match to TRBD2 covers 11 bases. J lost 2 bases, V lost 0 bases, and 4 bases had no gene match. CDR1 and CDR2 from the germline V gene are MGHRA and YSYEKL. CDR3 length: 17 residues. CDR3 in amino acids: CASSQDRLAGHTDTQYF. Written as DNA, the CDR3 is TGCGCCAGCAGCCAAGATCGACTAGCGGGACACACAGATACGCAGTATTTT.

This clone occurred once. V gene TRBV27 combines with J gene TRBJ1-6; 7 bases are shared with TRBD1. Germline trimming cut 5 bases from V and 7 bases from J; bases unmatched to any gene: 8. The CDR3 covers 15 residues. CDR1 is MNHEY, CDR2 SMNVEV, per germline (reference sequence). CDR3 sequence (DNA): TGTGCCAGCAGTGCCGGGGACAGAGGGAATTCACCCCTCCACTTT. Its protein is CASSAGDRGNSPLHF.

V gene TRBV5-1 combines with J gene TRBJ1-1, with D tentatively TRBD1 (6 bases). The germline CDR1 and CDR2 sequences are SGHRS and YFSETQ. Trimming pared 3 bases from V and 14 bases from J, leaving 14 bases between. The CDR3 is made up of 11 amino acids. The CDR3 loop is CASSWAGDTFF. The CDR3 bases are TGCGCCAGCAGCTGGGCCGGGGACACCTTCTTT.

The V call is TRBV5-1, the J call TRBJ2-1; 15 bases match TRBD2. The V segment lost 0 bases and the J segment 6 bases; nucleotides outside the gene matches: 4. Germline CDR1 and CDR2: SGHRS and YFSETQ. The CDR3 is made up of 17 amino acids. The CDR3, as DNA: TGCGCCAGCAGCTTGGGGACTAGCGGGGGGGCACTCAATGAGCAGTTCTTC. It specifies CASSLGTSGGALNEQFF.

V and J are TRBV5-8 and TRBJ2-2; D may be TRBD1 (6 bases). From germline, CDR1 is SGHTS and CDR2 YDEGEE. The CDR3 sequence is 16 residues long. V lost 1 base, J lost 4 bases, and 14 bases lay in between. CDR3 amino acids: CASSLLGPGVTGELFF. CDR3 in DNA: TGTGCCAGCAGCTTGCTTGGGCCAGGGGTCACCGGGGAGCTGTTTTTT.

Written as DNA, the CDR3 is TGTGCCAGCAGCTGGACAGGCGCCATGAACACTGAAGCTTTCTTT. Its protein is CASSWTGAMNTEAFF. The V and J genes are TRBV6-5 and TRBJ1-1, with TRBD1 identical over 7 bases. V trimming: 6 bases; J trimming: 0 bases; junction bases outside the gene matches: 7. Germline V gene sequence: CDR1 MNHEY, CDR2 SVGAGI. CDR3 length: 15 amino acids.

This chain connects TRBV11-2 to TRBJ1-6; 8 bases are shared with TRBD1. The CDR3 totals 13 residues. V lost 4 bases to trimming and J lost 9 bases; unmatched junction nucleotides: 2. The germline V gene encodes CDR1 SGHAT and CDR2 FQNNGV. The CDR3 protein is CASSSGGGSPLHF. CDR3 bases: TGTGCCAGCAGCTCAGGGGGCGGTTCACCCCTCCACTTT.

The chain is built from TRBV11-2 and TRBJ2-3; tentatively, D is TRBD2 (5 bases). The ends were cut back, 6 bases at V and 2 bases at J, with 15 bases in the middle. This CDR3 comprises 15 residues. CDR1 is SGHAT, CDR2 FQNNGV, per germline. The chain's CDR3 is CASRRRDYNTDTQYF. The CDR3 DNA is TGTGCCAGCAGACGTCGTGACTATAACACAGATACGCAGTATTTT.

V usage is TRBV18 and J usage is TRBJ1-2; TRBD1 matches 7 bases. The CDR3 is 13 residues long. CDR1 and CDR2 (germline): KGHSH, LQKENI. V shed 3 bases and J 7 bases; nucleotides not matched to a gene: 5. The DNA of the CDR3 is TGTGCCAGCTCACCCTCAGGGGGGCCTGGCTACACCTTC. Translating gives CASSPSGGPGYTF. The full variable domain, completed using reference TRBV18 and TRBJ1-2, is NAGVMQNPRHLVRRRGQEARLRCSPMKGHSHVYWYRQLPEEGLKFMVYLQKENIIDESGMPKERFSAEFPKEGPSILRIQQVVRGDSAAYFCASSPSGGPGYTFGSGTRLTVV.

In DNA form, the CDR3 reads TGTGCCAGCAGTTACGGTCCCGGGACACTTTACAATGAGCAGTTCTTC. It is translated as CASSYGPGTLYNEQFF. The genes are TRBV6-5 and TRBJ2-1, with D perhaps TRBD1 (6 bases). CDR3 length equals 16 residues. The V gene's germline CDR1 is MNHEY and CDR2 SVGAGI. Trimming took off 2 bases at V and 4 bases at J, with 15 bases between the two ends.

This chain joins TRBV15 and TRBJ1-1; possibly TRBD1 for D (5 bases). The CDR3 sequence is 14 residues long. Trimming removed 6 bases from V and 4 bases from J, with 15 bases in between. Per germline, CDR1 LNHNV and CDR2 YYDKDF (reference sequence). CDR3 in DNA: TGTGCCACCAGGGGGGAGGGCTCAGCCACTGAAGCTTTCTTT. Amino acids: CATRGEGSATEAFF. Full variable domain (remainder filled in from reference TRBV15 and TRBJ1-1): DAMVIQNPRYQVTQFGKPVTLSCSQTLNHNVMYWYQQKSSQAPKLLFHYYDKDFNNEADTPDNFQSRRPNTSFCFLDIRSPGLGDTAMYLCATRGEGSATEAFFGQGTRLTVV.

The chain employs TRBV3-1 (or the pseudogene TRBV3-2) and TRBJ1-3; D is unresolved. The CDR3 totals 16 residues. From germline, CDR1 is LGHDT and CDR2 YNNKEL (reference sequence). Trimming stripped 2 bases from V and 0 bases from J, with 11 bases between. The chain's CDR3 is CASSQPGAGSGNTIYF. CDR3 nucleotides: TGTGCCAGCAGCCAACCTGGTGCAGGCTCTGGAAACACCATATATTTT.

As regards this clone: The sample has other DNA sequences that encode this CDR3 too. V usage is TRBV19 and J usage is TRBJ2-3; D gene uncertain. Germline V CDR1 and CDR2: LNHDA, SQIVND (reference sequence). This CDR3 has 13 residues. V lost 5 bases, J lost 2 bases, and 8 bases lay in between. CDR3 loop: CASSSLPTDTQYF. For the CDR3, the DNA is TGTGCCAGTAGTTCCCTCCCCACAGATACGCAGTATTTT.

The chain uses TRBV7-7 and TRBJ2-3; D might be TRBD2 (7 bases). Germline CDR1 reads SSHAT; CDR2 reads FNYEAQ (reference sequence). Trimming stripped 5 bases from V and 4 bases from J, with 10 bases between. CDR3 size: 13 residues. This chain's CDR3 is CASSPGGSDTQYF. CDR3 DNA: TGTGCCAGCAGCCCGGGGGGCTCAGATACGCAGTATTTT.

Written as DNA, the CDR3 is TGTGCCAGCAGCTCACTAGCGGGCCTCTACAATGAGCAGTTCTTC. Its translation is CASSSLAGLYNEQFF. This rearrangement joins TRBV6-4 to TRBJ2-1, with 9 positions matching TRBD2. Germline lookup yields CDR1 MRHNA and CDR2 SNTAGT. V shed 6 bases, J shed 3 bases, and the junction held 6 bases outside the gene matches. This CDR3 is 15 amino acids long.

This clone was seen more than once but under ten times. This sequence joins TRBV11-2 and TRBJ2-2; D perhaps matches TRBD1 (6 bases). V was trimmed by 5 bases and J by 3 bases, leaving 22 bases between them. This CDR3 is 18 amino acids long. Germline CDR1 is SGHAT and CDR2 is FQNNGV. The chain's CDR3 is CASSVDSRFLADTGELFF. The DNA of the CDR3 is TGTGCCAGCAGCGTGGACAGCAGATTCCTCGCTGACACCGGGGAGCTGTTTTTT.

This chain connects TRBV2 to TRBJ1-6; 8 bases map to TRBD1. V gave up 6 bases and J gave up 9 bases; unmatched junction bases: 7. The CDR3 contains 14 residues. The germline gives CDR1 SNHLY, CDR2 FYNNEI. The CDR3 bases are TGTGCCAGCAGGCCGGGACAGGACCCTTCACCCCTCCACTTT. It is translated as CASRPGQDPSPLHF.